This T cell receptor beta chain comes out of a study of long-term antiretroviral therapy in people with HIV. Survey-level immunoSEQ v3.0 assays were run. Using immunoSEQ multiplex PCR, the repertoire was profiled, and TCRdb retains in-frame clones only, with some absent. The sample contains approximately 30,000 clones, approximately 80% of which appear only once. Every one of the donors gave at least one pre-ART PBMC sample and at least two post-ART PBMC samples. This CDR3 spans 15 amino acids. Germline V gives CDR1 PRHDT, CDR2 FYEKMQ (reference sequence). V shed 5 bases and J shed 2 bases, with 15 bases lying between them.

Sequences were derived from unsorted PBMCs, sampled 2.7 to 2.9 years after starting antiretroviral therapy. The clonotype was recovered from a man aged 25 to 40 with HIV. The chain combines TRBV13 with TRBJ2-5; tentative D call: TRBD1 (6 bases). CDR3 sequence (DNA): TGTGCCAGCAGCCCCCGACAGGAATCTCAAGAGACCCAGTACTTC. Encoded protein: CASSPRQESQETQYF. The entire variable domain, with the rest obtained from reference TRBV13 and TRBJ2-5, is as follows: AAGVIQSPRHLIKEKRETATLKCYPIPRHDTVYWYQQGPGQDPQFLISFYEKMQSDKGSIPDRFSAQQFSDYHSELNMSSLELGDSALYFCASSPRQESQETQYFGPGTRLLVL.